This T cell receptor beta chain was retrieved from a study of blood T cell repertoires in COVID-19. Germline lookup yields CDR1 ENHRY and CDR2 SYGVKD. Between the trimmed V and J ends, which lost 4 bases and 7 bases, there was a span of 14 bases. This CDR3 is 15 amino acids long. The table came from immunoSEQ multiplex PCR; TCRdb's copy has only in-frame clones and leaves some out. This table holds around 130,000 clones, around four fifths found once. This TCR derives from a man older than 75 with acute or convalescent COVID-19. The chain recombines TRBV10-3 with TRBJ1-6; weak D call: TRBD1 (6 bases). What was sequenced was peripheral blood. The CDR3 nucleotides are TGTGCCATCAGTGCTCGGGACACTTTAAATTCACCCCTCCACTTT. Residues: CAISARDTLNSPLHF.